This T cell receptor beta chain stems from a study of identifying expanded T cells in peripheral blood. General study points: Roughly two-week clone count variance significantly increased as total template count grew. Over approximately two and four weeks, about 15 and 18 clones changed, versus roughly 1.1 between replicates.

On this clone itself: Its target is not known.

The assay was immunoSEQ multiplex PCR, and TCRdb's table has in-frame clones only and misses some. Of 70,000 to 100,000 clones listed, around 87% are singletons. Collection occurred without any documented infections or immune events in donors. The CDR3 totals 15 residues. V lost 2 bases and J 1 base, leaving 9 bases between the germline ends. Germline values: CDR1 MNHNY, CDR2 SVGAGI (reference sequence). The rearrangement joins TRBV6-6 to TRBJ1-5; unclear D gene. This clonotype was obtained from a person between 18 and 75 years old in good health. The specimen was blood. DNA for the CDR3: TGTGCCAGCAGTTACCAGGACCGAAGCAATCAGCCCCAGCATTTT. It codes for CASSYQDRSNQPQHF.